This T cell receptor beta chain was sequenced for a study of circulating CD8 cells and anti-PD-1 response in melanoma. This clonotype is termed large. TCR libraries were prepared from around 15 ng of total RNA with the QIAseq Immune Repertoire TCR panel. MiXCR, run by TCRdb on the reads, gives a single entry per CDR3 protein. In the table there are roughly 400 distinct CDR3 sequences, about 10% of which are singletons. From live CD3+CD8+TCRalphabeta+ cells, four PD-1 and/or TIGIT subsets were sorted. The sample here was CD8+ T cells from PBMCs, taken at baseline or after one month of anti-PD-1 therapy (not recorded which). The sequence came from a human donor with melanoma.

DNA for the CDR3: TGCAGTGCTAGTGGGGTCTGGGGCCGCTCCTACGAGCAGTACTTC. This gives the protein CSASGVWGRSYEQYF. V is TRBV20-1 and J is TRBJ2-7; D might be TRBD1 (5 bases). The CDR3 has 15 amino acids. Germline lookup yields CDR1 DFQATT and CDR2 SNEGSKA (reference sequence). Trimming took off 3 bases at V and 0 bases at J, with 15 bases between the two ends.